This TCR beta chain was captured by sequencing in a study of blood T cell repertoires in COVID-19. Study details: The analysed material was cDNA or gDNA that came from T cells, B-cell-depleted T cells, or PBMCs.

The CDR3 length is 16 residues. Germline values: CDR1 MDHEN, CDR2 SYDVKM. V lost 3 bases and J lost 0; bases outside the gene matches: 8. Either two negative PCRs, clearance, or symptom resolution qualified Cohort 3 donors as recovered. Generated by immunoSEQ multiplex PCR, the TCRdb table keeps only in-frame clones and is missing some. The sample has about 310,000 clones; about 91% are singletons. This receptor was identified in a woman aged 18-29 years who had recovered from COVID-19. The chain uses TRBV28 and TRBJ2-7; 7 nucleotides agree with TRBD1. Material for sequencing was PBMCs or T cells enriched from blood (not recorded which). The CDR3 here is CASSFATGLLSYEQYF. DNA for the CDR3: TGTGCCAGCAGTTTCGCGACAGGGCTCCTCTCCTACGAGCAGTACTTC.